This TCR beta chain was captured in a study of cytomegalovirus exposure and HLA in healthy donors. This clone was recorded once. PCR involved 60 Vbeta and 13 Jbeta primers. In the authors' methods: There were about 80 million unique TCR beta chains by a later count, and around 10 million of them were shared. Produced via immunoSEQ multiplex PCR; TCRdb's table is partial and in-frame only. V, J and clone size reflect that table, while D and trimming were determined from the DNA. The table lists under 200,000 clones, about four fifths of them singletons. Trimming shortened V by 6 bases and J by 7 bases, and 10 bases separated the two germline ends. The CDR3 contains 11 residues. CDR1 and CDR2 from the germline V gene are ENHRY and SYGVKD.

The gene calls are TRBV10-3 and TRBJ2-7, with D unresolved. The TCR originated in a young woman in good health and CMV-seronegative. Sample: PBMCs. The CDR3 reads CAIRESGEQYF. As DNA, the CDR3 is TGTGCCATCAGGGAATCAGGAGAGCAGTACTTC.